Listed here are 27 T cell receptor beta chains from one sample, sequenced in a study of T cell repertoires in cytomegalovirus infection. TCRdb itself ran the reads through MiXCR, one entry per CDR3 protein. The repertoire includes some 77,000 distinct CDR3 sequences, more than 3.5% of them detected once, and approximately 4.3% sits in the top ten. The sequenced sample was PBMCs. The receptors here all came from a human donor in good health (CMV status not recorded). Some clones in this sample may be carry-over from other donors' samples.

A single count supports this clonotype. This may stem from a read error, because a much larger clone lies one nucleotide away. The V gene is TRBV6-2 or TRBV6-3, the J gene TRBJ2-1, with a tentative D call TRBD1 (5 bases). Germline V gene sequence: CDR1 MNHEY, CDR2 SVGEGT. Deletions cut 0 bases from V and 12 bases from J, with 21 bases between. This CDR3 comprises 16 residues. This chain's CDR3 is CASSYSLALGRDGQFF. The DNA of the CDR3 is TGTGCCAGCAGTTACTCCCTCGCTTTGGGGCGCGATGGGCAGTTCTTC.

This clonotype has ten or more counts. The chain uses TRBV15 and TRBJ2-1; TRBD2 matches 9 bases. This CDR3 region has 15 residues. The V gene end was trimmed by 5 bases and the J gene end by 6 bases; junction bases not matched to a gene: 8. CDR1 is LNHNV and CDR2 is YYDKDF in the germline V gene (reference sequence). CDR3 in DNA: TGTGCCACCAGCGAACTAGCGGGTACCTCCAATGAGCAGTTCTTC. This translates into CATSELAGTSNEQFF.

This clonotype was seen at least ten times. V is TRBV6-1 and J is TRBJ2-1; 15 bases are a match to TRBD2. Per the germline V gene, CDR1 is MNHNS and CDR2 is SASEGT. This CDR3 is built from 16 residues. V lost 8 bases and J lost 5; bases outside the gene matches: 7. CDR3 loop: CASGGLAGGSDNEQFF. The CDR3 nucleotides are TGTGCCAGCGGGGGACTAGCGGGGGGCAGTGACAATGAGCAGTTCTTC.

This clonotype was observed many times. The chain joins TRBV2 to TRBJ1-3, with D uncertain. V shed 2 bases and J shed 4 bases, with 21 bases lying between them. The CDR3 length is 18 residues. CDR1 is SNHLY and CDR2 is FYNNEI in the germline V gene. CDR3 nucleotide sequence: TGTGCCAGCAGTGAAAACCCGCGAAGGGTTGAGAGGGGAAACACCATATATTTT. It encodes CASSENPRRVERGNTIYF.

This clonotype was detected ten times or more. The V and J genes are TRBV7-2 and TRBJ1-1; no clear D gene. V lost 6 bases to trimming and J lost 0 bases, with 5 bases between them. Looked up from germline, CDR1 is SGHTA and CDR2 is FQGNSA. This CDR3 is built from 12 residues. CDR3 bases: TGTGCCAGCAGAATATTGAACACTGAAGCTTTCTTT. Its translation: CASRILNTEAFF.

This clonotype was counted at least ten times. The rearrangement links TRBV19 to TRBJ1-1; the match to TRBD1 covers 9 bases. The length of the CDR3 is 13 residues. After removal of 3 bases from V and 6 bases from J, the junction contained 2 bases not matched to a gene. The germline gives CDR1 LNHDA, CDR2 SQIVND (reference sequence). In DNA, the CDR3 is TGTGCCAGTAGTATGGGGGACAGGGCTGAAGCTTTCTTT. Translating gives CASSMGDRAEAFF.

This clonotype was recorded at least ten times. The rearrangement links TRBV7-2 to TRBJ1-2; 10 bases match TRBD1. The CDR3 consists of 13 residues. The V gene's germline CDR1 is SGHTA and CDR2 FQGNSA. Trimming at V came to 5 bases and at J to 5 bases, leaving 2 bases not matched to a gene. This CDR3 is CASSRTGGYGYTF. In DNA form, the CDR3 reads TGTGCCAGCAGCCGGACAGGGGGGTATGGCTACACCTTC.

This clonotype was seen at least ten times. The chain uses TRBV12-3 or TRBV12-4 and TRBJ2-1; unclear D gene. The CDR3 sequence is 18 residues long. Between the trimmed V and J ends, which lost 0 bases and 2 bases, there was a span of 17 bases. The CDR3 here is CASSLATTTKTTYNEQFF. The CDR3 coding sequence is TGTGCCAGCAGTTTAGCGACCACCACTAAGACAACCTACAATGAGCAGTTCTTC.

In its sample, this clonotype was seen many times. This chain connects TRBV7-9 to TRBJ2-7; 8 bases are a match to TRBD1. Germline V lookup: CDR1 SEHNR, CDR2 FQNEAQ (reference sequence). The CDR3 runs to 14 residues. J gave up 3 bases and V 5 bases, and 6 bases lay outside the gene matches. CDR3 in amino acids: CASSQPGTGYEQYF. DNA of the CDR3: TGTGCCAGCAGCCAACCCGGGACAGGCTACGAGCAGTACTTC. Full variable domain (outside the CDR3, taken from reference TRBV7-9 and TRBJ2-7): DTGVSQNPRHKITKRGQNVTFRCDPISEHNRLYWYRQTLGQGPEFLTYFQNEAQLEKSRLLSDRFSAERPKGSFSTLEIQRTEQGDSAMYLCASSQPGTGYEQYFGPGTRLTVT.

This clonotype has at least ten counts. The rearrangement uses TRBV27 and TRBJ1-5, with D uncertain. The V and J ends lost 1 base and 7 bases respectively, with 8 bases between them. This CDR3 is built from 13 residues. CDR1 is MNHEY, CDR2 SMNVEV, per germline (reference sequence). CDR3 amino acids: CASSLYPAQPQHF. The CDR3 region has the DNA TGTGCCAGCAGTTTATATCCCGCCCAGCCCCAGCATTTT.

This clonotype occurred many times. The chain has TRBV5-6 and TRBJ1-5; D uncertain. V was shortened by 1 base and J by 3 bases, with 11 bases between the two germline ends. Germline loops: CDR1 SGHDT, CDR2 YYEEEE. The CDR3 consists of 15 residues. CDR3 amino acids: CASSLSRAANQPQHF. CDR3 coding DNA: TGTGCCAGCAGCTTGAGTAGGGCAGCCAATCAGCCCCAGCATTTT.

This clonotype was counted at least ten times. The chain is built from TRBV7-2 and TRBJ2-1; 8 bases agree with TRBD2. The CDR3 has 15 residues. V was pared by 1 base and J by 5 bases, with 4 bases of the junction left unmatched. Germline CDR1 reads SGHTA; CDR2 reads FQGNSA. CDR3 sequence reads: CASSLVGSGDNEQFF. CDR3 in DNA: TGTGCCAGCAGCTTAGTGGGTAGCGGGGACAATGAGCAGTTCTTC.

This clonotype has ten or more counts. The chain couples TRBV27 to TRBJ1-6; tentative D call: TRBD1 (5 bases). Trimming cost V 8 bases and J 4 bases, with 15 bases left between them. Germline V lookup: CDR1 MNHEY, CDR2 SMNVEV (reference sequence). This CDR3 contains 15 residues. The CDR3 spells CASRAERGYNSPLHF. The DNA for the CDR3 is TGTGCCAGCCGTGCCGAGAGGGGTTATAATTCACCCCTCCACTTT.

The table lists this clonotype with many counts. The chain recombines TRBV6-1 with TRBJ2-5; 15 nucleotides match TRBD2. The CDR3 is 15 residues long. With 4 bases clipped from V and 5 bases from J, the junction kept 2 bases outside the gene matches. Germline CDR1 reads MNHNS; CDR2 reads SASEGT. CDR3 sequence: CASSGTSGGAETQYF. The CDR3 DNA reads as TGTGCCAGCAGTGGGACTAGCGGGGGGGCCGAGACCCAGTACTTC.

This clonotype was counted many times. CDR3 region: CASILRGTSGENTGELFF. The CDR3 region has the DNA TGTGCCAGCATTCTAAGGGGGACTAGCGGAGAGAACACCGGGGAGCTGTTTTTT. The genes are TRBV27 and TRBJ2-2, with 11 bases matching TRBD2. The V segment lost 7 bases and the J segment 1 base; nucleotides outside the gene matches: 11. Looked up from germline, CDR1 is MNHEY and CDR2 is SMNVEV (reference sequence). This CDR3 has 18 residues.

Worth noting for this clonotype: This clone may be a read error of a much larger clone one base away. This chain connects TRBV19 to TRBJ2-7; 7 bases are a match to TRBD2. J gave up 3 bases and V 6 bases, and 8 bases lay outside the gene matches. Germline V lookup: CDR1 LNHDA, CDR2 SQIVND (reference sequence). The length of the CDR3 is 14 residues. CDR3 sequence: CASSQGLLIYEQYF. CDR3 nucleotide sequence: TGTGCCAGTAGCCAGGGACTACTCATCTACGAGCAGTACTTC.

This clonotype was counted at least ten times. The genes are TRBV27 and TRBJ2-5; TRBD1 or TRBD2 may be the D gene (6 bases each). CDR1 and CDR2 (germline): MNHEY, SMNVEV (reference sequence). The CDR3 runs to 15 residues. The germline V and J ends were trimmed by 3 bases and 6 bases, with 17 bases remaining between them. CDR3 residues: CASSLPPGAAQTQYF. The DNA for the CDR3 is TGTGCCAGCAGTTTGCCCCCGGGGGCGGCGCAGACCCAGTACTTC.

This clonotype was counted ten times or more. The chain carries TRBV7-2 and TRBJ2-2, with unresolved D. This CDR3 is built from 16 residues. V dropped 5 bases and J dropped 7 bases, with 20 bases sitting between them. Germline loops: CDR1 SGHTA, CDR2 FQGNSA. CDR3 protein: CASSPPKGRFGGELFF. DNA of the CDR3: TGTGCCAGCAGCCCTCCAAAGGGAAGGTTTGGCGGGGAGCTGTTTTTT.

This clonotype has at least ten counts. The rearrangement links TRBV12-3 or TRBV12-4 to TRBJ1-1, with a possible D match to TRBD1 (6 bases). This CDR3 comprises 16 residues. Trimming removed 5 bases from V and 1 base from J, with 17 bases in between. CDR3 loop: CASSRERTVTNTEAFF. Written as DNA, the CDR3 is TGTGCCAGCAGTCGAGAAAGGACAGTAACGAACACTGAAGCTTTCTTT.

At least ten counts were recorded for this clonotype. The CDR3 DNA is TGTGCCAGCAGCTTCGCAGATACGCAGTATTTT. This encodes CASSFADTQYF. V and J are TRBV7-9 and TRBJ2-3; no reliable D call. Per germline, CDR1 SEHNR and CDR2 FQNEAQ (reference sequence). This CDR3 has 11 residues. Trimming removed 3 bases from V and 4 bases from J, with 2 bases in between.

This clonotype was seen repeatedly, ten times or more. This chain connects TRBV12-3 or TRBV12-4 to TRBJ1-1; tentative D call: TRBD1 (5 bases). The length of the CDR3 is 13 residues. V lost 7 bases and J 5 bases, leaving 14 bases between the germline ends. The CDR3 here is CASTPIRGTEAFF. CDR3 bases: TGTGCCAGCACCCCCATTCGGGGGACTGAAGCTTTCTTT.

This clonotype was counted many times. The rearrangement links TRBV7-9 to TRBJ2-1; a weak D match, TRBD1 (6 bases). Trimming left V 5 bases short and J 5 bases short, with 16 bases between. The V gene's germline CDR1 is SEHNR and CDR2 FQNEAQ (reference sequence). The CDR3 is made up of 15 amino acids. CDR3 nucleotide sequence: TGTGCCAGCAGCCTCGGACAGAGTAGGGACAATGAGCAGTTCTTC. This translates into CASSLGQSRDNEQFF.

This clonotype was seen repeatedly, ten times or more. The gene calls are TRBV11-1 and TRBJ2-7, with D perhaps TRBD1 (5 bases). With 4 bases removed from V and 0 bases from J, the gap between germline ends came to 16 bases. CDR1 is SGHAT, CDR2 FQDESV, per germline (reference sequence). CDR3 length: 16 amino acids. The CDR3 spells CASSSAPQGSSYEQYF. The CDR3, as DNA: TGTGCCAGCAGCTCGGCTCCGCAGGGTAGCTCCTACGAGCAGTACTTC.

This clonotype came up many times. V usage is TRBV25-1 and J usage is TRBJ2-1, with TRBD1 matching 9 bases. The J segment lost 5 bases and the V segment lost 1 base, leaving 3 bases of the junction unmatched. The CDR3 loop spans 15 amino acids. Per the germline V gene, CDR1 is MGHDK and CDR2 is SYGVNS. CDR3 region: CASSELGDRDNEQFF. The CDR3 DNA follows: TGTGCCAGCAGTGAATTAGGGGACAGGGACAATGAGCAGTTCTTC.

This clonotype was observed many times. The chain combines TRBV4-3 with TRBJ2-4; D is possibly TRBD1 (5 bases). Per the germline V gene, CDR1 is LGHNA and CDR2 is YSLEER. Trimming pared 0 bases from V and 4 bases from J, leaving 7 bases between. The CDR3 sequence is 14 residues long. CDR3 DNA sequence: TGCGCCAGCAGCCAAGAAACAGGAAAAAACATTCAGTACTTC. This translates into CASSQETGKNIQYF.

This clonotype was observed many times. This chain uses TRBV7-9 with TRBJ1-1, with D possibly being TRBD1 (5 bases). This CDR3 region has 15 residues. Germline CDR1 SEHNR, CDR2 FQNEAQ (reference sequence). Between the trimmed V and J ends, which lost 2 bases and 6 bases, there was a span of 16 bases. The CDR3 here is CASSLPRLQGAEAFF. The CDR3 DNA reads TGTGCCAGCAGCTTACCCCGACTGCAGGGCGCTGAAGCTTTCTTT.

This clonotype occurred many times. The genes are TRBV7-9 and TRBJ1-2; D is uncertain. From germline, CDR1 is SEHNR and CDR2 FQNEAQ (reference sequence). Trimming took off 3 bases at V and 4 bases at J, with 12 bases between the two ends. The length of the CDR3 is 14 residues. Written as DNA, the CDR3 is TGTGCCAGCAGCTTTGGGCAGCAACCCTATGGCTACACCTTC. Translating gives CASSFGQQPYGYTF.